This T cell receptor beta chain was captured in a study of regulatory T cells in long-lasting Graves disease. Turning to the study itself: Over-5-year antithyroid drug use with positive TSH receptor antibodies defined persistent Graves' disease in the study.

Documented time point: persistent/refractory GD, antithyroid drugs over 5 years with positive TRAb. PBMC RNA served as the TCR library source. Patients came from an endocrinology department in Xi'an, China. Losses at the gene ends were 8 bases for V and 3 bases for J; bases not matched to a gene: 7. The CDR3 consists of 14 residues. Looked up from germline, CDR1 is LNHDA and CDR2 is SQIVND (reference sequence). Investigators prepared the TCR beta libraries by applying iRepertoire HTBI primers and Arm-PCR of CDR3 regions. One entry per CDR3 protein, called by TCRdb with MiXCR from the multiplex PCR reads. The sample includes 350,000 to 450,000 distinct CDR3 sequences, around a fifth of them seen just once. Details on this clonotype: The antigen remains undetermined.

Study-wide findings and caveats: Persistent Graves' patients showed reduced TCR diversity versus newly diagnosed patients.

The clonotype was recovered from a female donor with Graves disease. The input for sequencing was peripheral blood mononuclear cells (PBMCs), taken when the disease was refractory, from a patient treated with antithyroid drugs. J is TRBJ2-5 and V is TRBV19; 9 positions match TRBD1. The CDR3 reads CASPPGQGKETQYF. In nucleotides, the CDR3 is TGTGCCAGTCCGCCGGGACAGGGTAAAGAGACCCAGTACTTC.